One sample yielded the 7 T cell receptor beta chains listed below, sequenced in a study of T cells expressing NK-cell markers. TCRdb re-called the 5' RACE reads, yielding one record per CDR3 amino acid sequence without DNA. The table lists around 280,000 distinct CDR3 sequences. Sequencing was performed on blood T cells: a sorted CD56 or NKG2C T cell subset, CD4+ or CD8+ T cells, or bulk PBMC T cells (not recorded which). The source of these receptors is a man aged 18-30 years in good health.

The CDR3 spells CASRNSNEQYF. The J gene is TRBJ2-7, the V gene TRBV6-2 or TRBV6-3. The CDR3 length is 11 residues. Germline V gene data show CDR1 as MNHEY and CDR2 as SVGEGT.

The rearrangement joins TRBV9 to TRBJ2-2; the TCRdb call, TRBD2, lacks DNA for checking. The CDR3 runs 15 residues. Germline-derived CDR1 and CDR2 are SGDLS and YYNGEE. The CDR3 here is CASSVEGRSTGELFF.

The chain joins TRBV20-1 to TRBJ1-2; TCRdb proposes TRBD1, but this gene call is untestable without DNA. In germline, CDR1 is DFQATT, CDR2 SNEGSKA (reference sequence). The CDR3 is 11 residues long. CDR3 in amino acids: CSASQGSGYTF.

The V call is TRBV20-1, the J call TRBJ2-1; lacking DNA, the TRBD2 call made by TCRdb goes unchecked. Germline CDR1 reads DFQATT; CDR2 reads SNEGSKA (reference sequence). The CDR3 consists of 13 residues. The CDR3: CSASQGLAGYPFF.

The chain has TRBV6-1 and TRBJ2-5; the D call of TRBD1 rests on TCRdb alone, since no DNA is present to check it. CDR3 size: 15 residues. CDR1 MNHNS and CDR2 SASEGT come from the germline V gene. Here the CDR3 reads CASSARTGGQETQYF.

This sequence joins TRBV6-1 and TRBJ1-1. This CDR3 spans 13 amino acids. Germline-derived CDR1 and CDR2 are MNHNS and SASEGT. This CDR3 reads CASSGNSYTEAFF.

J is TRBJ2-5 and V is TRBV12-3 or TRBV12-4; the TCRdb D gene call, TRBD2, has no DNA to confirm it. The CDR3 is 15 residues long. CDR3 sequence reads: CASRPGTSGRETQYF.